The TCR beta chain under discussion was sequenced for a study of blood T cells in healthy people across ages. This CDR3 comprises 15 residues. Germline lookup yields CDR1 DFQATT and CDR2 SNEGSKA (reference sequence). The second PCR ran 7 to 11 cycles with a sample-barcoded 5' primer and J-beta primers. MiXCR, applied by TCRdb to the 5' RACE reads, yields one record per CDR3 protein. The sample carries hundreds of thousands of distinct CDR3 sequences, 56% recorded once. The clonotype originates from a man between 40 and 49 years old in good health. The sequencing sample was made of blood. This rearrangement joins TRBV20-1 to TRBJ2-5; 7 bases line up with TRBD2. The J call may be mistaken, given a closer DNA end match to TRBJ2-7. DNA for the CDR3: TGCAGTGCTAGAATTGGCGGCGGGAGAAACGACGAGCAGTACTTC. This codes for CSARIGGGRNDEQYF.